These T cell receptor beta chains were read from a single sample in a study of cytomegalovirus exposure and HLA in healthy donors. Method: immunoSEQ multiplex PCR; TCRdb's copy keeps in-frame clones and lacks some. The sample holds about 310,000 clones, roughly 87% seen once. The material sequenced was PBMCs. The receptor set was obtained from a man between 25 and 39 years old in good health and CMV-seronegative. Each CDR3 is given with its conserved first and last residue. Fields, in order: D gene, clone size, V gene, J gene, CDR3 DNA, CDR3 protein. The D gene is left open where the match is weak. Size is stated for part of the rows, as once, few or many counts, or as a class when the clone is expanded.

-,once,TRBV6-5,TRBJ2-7,TGTGCCAGCAGTTACTCCGCGTATCGTAATTACGAGCAGTACTTC,CASSYSAYRNYEQYF
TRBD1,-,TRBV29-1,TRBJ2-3,TGCAGCGTTGAAGAGGGGACAGGGGCAGATACGCAGTATTTT,CSVEEGTGADTQYF
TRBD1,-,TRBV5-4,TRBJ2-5,TGTGCCAGCAGCCAGGGACAGGGGGTACAAGAGACCCAGTACTTC,CASSQGQGVQETQYF
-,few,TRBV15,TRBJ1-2,TGTGCCACCAGTAGCGGGTTTGGCTACACCTTC,CATSSGFGYTF
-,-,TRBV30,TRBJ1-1,TGTGCCTGGAGTGTAATCCCGGGACTCGATTTGGCTTTCTTT,CAWSVIPGLDLAFF
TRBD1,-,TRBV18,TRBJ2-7,TGTGCCAGCTCCCCTACAGGGGCCTACGAGCAGTACTTC,CASSPTGAYEQYF
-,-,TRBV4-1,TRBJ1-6,TGCGCCAGCAGCCAAGTAACCGGGAACTCCTATAATTCACCCCTCCACTTT,CASSQVTGNSYNSPLHF
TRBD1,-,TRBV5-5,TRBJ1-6,TGTGCCAGCAGCTCCGGACAGGGGTTGTCCCCCTATAATTCACCCCTCCACTTT,CASSSGQGLSPYNSPLHF
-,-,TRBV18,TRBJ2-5,TGTGCCATCCCACTGGGAGAAGAGACCCAGTACTTC,CAIPLGEETQYF
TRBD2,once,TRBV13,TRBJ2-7,TGTGCCAGCAGCTCAGGGACTAGCGGGGGTACCTACGAGCAGTACTTC,CASSSGTSGGTYEQYF
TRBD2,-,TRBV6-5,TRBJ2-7,TGTGCCAGCAGTCTACTAGCGGGCGCCTCCTACGAGCAGTACTTC,CASSLLAGASYEQYF
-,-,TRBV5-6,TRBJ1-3,TGTGCCAGCAGCCTCAGGGAATCAGGTGGAAACACCATATATTTT,CASSLRESGGNTIYF
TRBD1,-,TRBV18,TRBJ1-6,TGTGCCAGCTCACTGACAGGGGAGGATTCACCCCTCCACTTT,CASSLTGEDSPLHF
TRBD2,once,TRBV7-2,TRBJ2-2,TGTGCCAGCAGCTCCAGCGGGGGGCGGGCCGGGGAGCTGTTTTTT,CASSSSGGRAGELFF
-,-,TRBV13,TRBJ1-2,TGTGCCAGCAGCCCAAATAACTATGGCTACACCTTC,CASSPNNYGYTF
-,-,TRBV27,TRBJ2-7,TGTGCCAGCAGTTCCCAGATGGGCGCTACCTACGAGCAGTACTTC,CASSSQMGATYEQYF